This TCR beta chain comes out of a study of post-analysis software for immune sequencing data. Unique-molecular-identifier-tagged TCR beta cDNA libraries were used. TCRdb re-derived calls from the PCR reads in MiXCR, one entry per CDR3 protein. The data hold roughly 570,000 distinct CDR3 sequences, with less than 40% observed a single time. This clonotype has more than one count but fewer than ten. Its antigen is unknown. Trimming took 7 bases from V and 6 from J, leaving 16 bases between them. There are 14 residues in the CDR3. Points from the study as a whole: Compared with controls, patients had more of about 5 TRBV segments, including TRBV5-6, TRBV5-1 and TRBV20-1.

Sequenced: blood. The rearrangement links TRBV12-3 or TRBV12-4 to TRBJ2-1, with D possibly being TRBD2 (6 bases). This clonotype originated in a girl younger than 18 with multiple sclerosis. The CDR3 DNA sequence: TGTGCCAGCAACCTCGGGACTCGGCTCAATGAGCAGTTCTTC. Translated: CASNLGTRLNEQFF.